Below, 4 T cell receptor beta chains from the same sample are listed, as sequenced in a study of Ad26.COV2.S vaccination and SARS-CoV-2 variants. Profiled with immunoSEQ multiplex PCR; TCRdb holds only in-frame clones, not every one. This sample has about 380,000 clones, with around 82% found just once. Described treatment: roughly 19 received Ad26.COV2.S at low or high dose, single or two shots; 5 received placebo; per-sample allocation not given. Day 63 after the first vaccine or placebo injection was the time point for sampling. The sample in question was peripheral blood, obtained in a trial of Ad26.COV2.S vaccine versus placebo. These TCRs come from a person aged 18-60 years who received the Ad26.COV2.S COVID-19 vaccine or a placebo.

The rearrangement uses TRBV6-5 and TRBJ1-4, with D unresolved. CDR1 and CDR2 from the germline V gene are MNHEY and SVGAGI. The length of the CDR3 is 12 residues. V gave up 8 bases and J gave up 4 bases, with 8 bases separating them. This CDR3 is CASSYLNEKLFF. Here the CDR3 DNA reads TGTGCCAGCTCGTACCTTAATGAAAAACTGTTTTTT.

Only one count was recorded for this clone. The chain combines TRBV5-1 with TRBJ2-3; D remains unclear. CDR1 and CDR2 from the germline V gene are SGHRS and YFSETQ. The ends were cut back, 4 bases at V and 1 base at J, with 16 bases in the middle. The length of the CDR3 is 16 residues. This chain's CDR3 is CASSPIEMKRTDTQYF. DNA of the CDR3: TGCGCCAGCAGCCCTATTGAGATGAAGCGCACAGATACGCAGTATTTT. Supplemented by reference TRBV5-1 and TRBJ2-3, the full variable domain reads KAGVTQTPRYLIKTRGQQVTLSCSPISGHRSVSWYQQTPGQGLQFLFEYFSETQRNKGNFPGRFSGRQFSNSRSEMNVSTLELGDSALYLCASSPIEMKRTDTQYFGPGTRLTVL.

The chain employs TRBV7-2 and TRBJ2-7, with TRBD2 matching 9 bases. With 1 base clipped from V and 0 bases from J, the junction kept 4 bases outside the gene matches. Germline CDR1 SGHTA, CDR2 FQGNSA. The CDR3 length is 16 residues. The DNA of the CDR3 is TGTGCCAGCAGCTTAGTGTCTAGCGGGGCCTCCTACGAGCAGTACTTC. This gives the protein CASSLVSSGASYEQYF.

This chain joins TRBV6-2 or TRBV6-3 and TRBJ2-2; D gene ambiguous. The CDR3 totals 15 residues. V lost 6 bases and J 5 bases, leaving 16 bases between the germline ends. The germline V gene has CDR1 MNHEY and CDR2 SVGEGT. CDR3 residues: CASSLSRFVTGELFF. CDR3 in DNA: TGTGCCAGCAGCCTCTCCCGGTTCGTAACCGGGGAGCTGTTTTTT.